Each of the 26 T cell receptor beta chains below was sequenced from the same sample in a study of cytomegalovirus exposure and HLA in healthy donors. PCR was performed using 60 Vbeta and 13 Jbeta primers. Measured with immunoSEQ multiplex PCR; TCRdb has only the in-frame clones, and not every one. The sample table includes 90,000 to 120,000 clones. The material sequenced was PBMCs. The receptors come from a man between 50 and 59 years old in good health and CMV-seronegative.

The chain is built from TRBV15 and TRBJ2-1, with 10 bases matching TRBD2. The CDR3 length is 18 residues. Germline loops: CDR1 LNHNV, CDR2 YYDKDF (reference sequence). Germline trimming cut 1 base from V and 0 bases from J; bases unmatched to any gene: 6. This CDR3 is CATSRGGSGRSSYNEQFF. CDR3 nucleotide sequence: TGTGCCACCAGCAGAGGGGGTAGCGGGAGGAGCTCCTACAATGAGCAGTTCTTC.

The rearrangement joins TRBV7-2 to TRBJ1-2; D remains ambiguous. V lost 7 bases and J 6 bases, leaving 18 bases between the germline ends. This CDR3 region has 14 residues. Germline CDR1 SGHTA, CDR2 FQGNSA. The CDR3 coding sequence is TGTGCCAGCAACCCGACCGGGATATCTGATGGCTACACCTTC. This codes for CASNPTGISDGYTF.

The gene calls are TRBV4-3 and TRBJ1-1, with 9 nucleotides matching TRBD1. The CDR3 runs 15 residues. Germline CDR1 is LGHNA and CDR2 is YSLEER. Losses at the gene ends were 0 bases for V and 5 bases for J; bases not matched to a gene: 4. The CDR3 nucleotides are TGCGCCAGCAGCCAAGACGGGACAGGGTTGACTGAAGCTTTCTTT. This sequence encodes CASSQDGTGLTEAFF.

V is TRBV19 and J is TRBJ2-1; TRBD2 agrees at 7 bases. Germline CDR1 reads LNHDA; CDR2 reads SQIVND (reference sequence). CDR3 length: 15 amino acids. V lost 5 bases, J lost 9 bases, and 13 bases stayed unmatched. The CDR3 DNA is TGTGCCAGTAGTGTATCTAGCGGCACTCGGGGTGAGCAGTTCTTC. Residues: CASSVSSGTRGEQFF.

V usage is TRBV7-9 and J usage is TRBJ2-7; no clear D gene. The CDR3 length is 13 residues. The germline V gene encodes CDR1 SEHNR and CDR2 FQNEAQ (reference sequence). The V end lost 3 bases, the J end lost 1 base, and 7 bases lay between the germline ends. The DNA for the CDR3 is TGTGCCAGCAGCTTCGTAGTATCCTACGAGCAGTACTTC. Translated: CASSFVVSYEQYF.

V is TRBV19 and J is TRBJ2-7; maybe TRBD1 (5 bases). The CDR3 is made up of 14 amino acids. V was trimmed by 4 bases and J by 2 bases, leaving 12 bases between them. CDR1 LNHDA and CDR2 SQIVND come from the germline V gene (reference sequence). The CDR3 DNA reads as TGTGCCAGTAGTAAACAGGAGCCCCCCTACGAGCAGTACTTC. Protein product: CASSKQEPPYEQYF. Drawing the rest from reference TRBV19 and TRBJ2-7, the complete variable domain is DGGITQSPKYLFRKEGQNVTLSCEQNLNHDAMYWYRQDPGQGLRLIYYSQIVNDFQKGDIAEGYSVSREKKESFPLTVTSAQKNPTAFYLCASSKQEPPYEQYFGPGTRLTVT.

The chain employs TRBV6-5 and TRBJ1-2, with 11 bases matching TRBD1. The germline CDR1 and CDR2 sequences are MNHEY and SVGAGI. Trimming cost V 0 bases and J 5 bases; bases outside gene matches: 5. The CDR3 runs to 16 residues. The CDR3 coding sequence is TGTGCCAGCAGTTACTCGACGGGGACAGGGGGTTATGGCTACACCTTC. This encodes CASSYSTGTGGYGYTF.

V gene TRBV7-2 combines with J gene TRBJ2-3, with TRBD2 as a possible D gene (5 bases). Trimming shortened V by 0 bases and J by 4 bases, and 11 bases separated the two germline ends. The CDR3 loop spans 15 amino acids. Looked up from germline, CDR1 is SGHTA and CDR2 is FQGNSA. CDR3 coding DNA: TGTGCCAGCAGCTTAGCGCGGCGGGCCGCAGATACGCAGTATTTT. It encodes CASSLARRAADTQYF.

The rearrangement uses TRBV4-3 and TRBJ1-1; no firm D call. The CDR3 contains 18 residues. V dropped 1 base and J dropped 5 bases, with 23 bases sitting between them. Germline-derived CDR1 and CDR2 are LGHNA and YSLEER. The CDR3 is CASSQAMAIGGVSTEAFF. CDR3 coding DNA: TGCGCCAGCAGCCAAGCTATGGCCATCGGCGGAGTTTCTACTGAAGCTTTCTTT.

The rearrangement joins TRBV11-3 to TRBJ2-7, with D possibly TRBD2 on 5 matching bases. V gave up 1 base and J gave up 4 bases, with 17 bases separating them. From germline, CDR1 is SGHNT and CDR2 YENEEA. The CDR3 spans 16 residues. CDR3 sequence reads: CASSLAPSSRYYEQYF. CDR3 coding DNA: TGTGCCAGCAGCTTAGCCCCTAGCAGCAGATATTACGAGCAGTACTTC.

The chain's CDR3 is CASSVALADTYEQYF. As DNA, the CDR3 is TGCGCCAGCAGCGTGGCACTAGCGGATACCTACGAGCAGTACTTC. This chain links TRBV5-1 with TRBJ2-7, with TRBD2 identical over 8 bases. The germline V gene has CDR1 SGHRS and CDR2 YFSETQ. The J segment lost 2 bases and the V segment lost 4 bases, leaving 8 bases of the junction unmatched. The CDR3 is 15 amino acids.

The J gene is TRBJ1-2, the V gene TRBV6-5, with a tentative D call TRBD1 (5 bases). CDR3 size: 13 residues. Germline lookup yields CDR1 MNHEY and CDR2 SVGAGI. V was pared by 6 bases and J by 2 bases, with 10 bases between. CDR3 region: CASSRQKNYGYTF. CDR3 coding DNA: TGTGCCAGCAGCCGACAGAAAAACTATGGCTACACCTTC.

This chain uses TRBV7-2 with TRBJ1-5; 8 bases are a match to TRBD1. Looked up from germline, CDR1 is SGHTA and CDR2 is FQGNSA. This CDR3 is 14 amino acids long. After removal of 5 bases from V and 7 bases from J, the junction contained 7 bases not matched to a gene. CDR3 DNA sequence: TGTGCCAGCAGCCCGGACAGGGTGAACCAGCCCCAGCATTTT. Translation: CASSPDRVNQPQHF.

The chain has TRBV19 and TRBJ1-2; D might be TRBD1 (5 bases). The germline CDR1 and CDR2 sequences are LNHDA and SQIVND (reference sequence). The CDR3 is 14 residues long. Deletions cut 1 base from V and 4 bases from J, with 10 bases between. CDR3 protein: CASSIVRQTYGYTF. The CDR3 DNA follows: TGTGCCAGTAGTATAGTGCGACAGACCTATGGCTACACCTTC. Full variable domain (remainder filled in from reference TRBV19 and TRBJ1-2): DGGITQSPKYLFRKEGQNVTLSCEQNLNHDAMYWYRQDPGQGLRLIYYSQIVNDFQKGDIAEGYSVSREKKESFPLTVTSAQKNPTAFYLCASSIVRQTYGYTFGSGTRLTVV.

This chain connects TRBV7-8 to TRBJ1-1; D perhaps matches TRBD1 (5 bases). Trimming left V 7 bases short and J 8 bases short, with 14 bases between. Looked up from germline, CDR1 is SGHVS and CDR2 is FQNEAQ. This CDR3 is 12 amino acids long. The CDR3 region is CASTIGAGEAFF. In nucleotides, the CDR3 is TGTGCCAGCACCATAGGGGCAGGAGAAGCTTTCTTT.

The genes are TRBV6-5 and TRBJ2-7, with 9 bases identical to TRBD1. The CDR3 totals 13 residues. The germline V gene encodes CDR1 MNHEY and CDR2 SVGAGI. Trimming removed 6 bases from V and 3 bases from J; junction bases left unmatched: 3. The CDR3 loop reads CASSWTGDYEQYF. For the CDR3, the DNA is TGTGCCAGCAGCTGGACAGGGGACTACGAGCAGTACTTC.

J is TRBJ2-5 and V is TRBV6-5; 7 bases align to TRBD2. The J call could be wrong; TRBJ2-7 is a better fit for the DNA end. CDR3 size: 14 residues. The germline V gene encodes CDR1 MNHEY and CDR2 SVGAGI. CDR3: CASRRERDSYEQYF. In DNA, the CDR3 is TGTGCCAGCAGACGCGAGCGGGACTCCTACGAGCAGTACTTC.

In nucleotides, the CDR3 is TGTGCCATCAGGACAGGAATCTACGAGCAGTACTTC. Its protein is CAIRTGIYEQYF. The chain is built from TRBV10-3 and TRBJ2-7; D is perhaps TRBD1 (6 bases). Germline-derived CDR1 and CDR2 are ENHRY and SYGVKD. The length of the CDR3 is 12 residues. V lost 6 bases and J 3 bases, leaving 9 bases between the germline ends.

J is TRBJ1-1 and V is TRBV16, with TRBD1 matching over 9 bases. Germline loops: CDR1 KGHSY, CDR2 FQNENV. The CDR3 totals 14 residues. The ends lost 5 bases at V and 0 bases at J; junction bases unmatched: 1. The CDR3 spells CASSWDRVNTEAFF. CDR3 sequence (DNA): TGTGCCAGCAGCTGGGACAGGGTGAACACTGAAGCTTTCTTT.

V usage is TRBV1 and J usage is TRBJ2-7; the tabulated D call, TRBD2, remains unverified against the DNA. TRBV1 is reported as a pseudogene. The CDR3 length is 13 residues. DNA of the CDR3: TGCACGCCCCCGAGCGAGGGCTCCTACGAGCAGTACTTC. It is translated as CTPPSEGSYEQYF.

This sequence joins TRBV19 and TRBJ1-2; D gene unclear. The V and J ends lost 4 bases and 0 bases respectively, with 12 bases between them. Germline V gene data show CDR1 as LNHDA and CDR2 as SQIVND (reference sequence). The length of the CDR3 is 15 residues. The CDR3 protein is CASSKNREPNYGYTF. For the CDR3, the DNA is TGTGCCAGTAGTAAGAATCGCGAACCTAACTATGGCTACACCTTC. The variable domain in full, with the rest retrieved from reference TRBV19 and TRBJ1-2, is DGGITQSPKYLFRKEGQNVTLSCEQNLNHDAMYWYRQDPGQGLRLIYYSQIVNDFQKGDIAEGYSVSREKKESFPLTVTSAQKNPTAFYLCASSKNREPNYGYTFGSGTRLTVV.

The chain has TRBV7-2 and TRBJ2-5, with 8 positions matching TRBD2. CDR1 is SGHTA and CDR2 is FQGNSA in the germline V gene. The CDR3 totals 15 residues. Trimming took 5 bases from V and 4 from J; bases not matched to a gene: 9. This CDR3 reads CASSQRRAGGETQYF. In DNA form, the CDR3 reads TGTGCCAGCAGCCAAAGGAGGGCGGGGGGAGAGACCCAGTACTTC.

The chain couples TRBV27 to TRBJ1-2; 8 bases are shared with TRBD1. V shed 5 bases, J shed 8 bases, and the junction held 7 bases outside the gene matches. CDR1 is MNHEY, CDR2 SMNVEV, per germline (reference sequence). This CDR3 comprises 13 residues. The CDR3 here is CASSASQGGGYTF. CDR3 bases: TGTGCCAGCAGTGCGTCACAGGGGGGAGGCTACACCTTC.

V gene TRBV5-6 combines with J gene TRBJ2-2; the D gene is possibly TRBD2 (6 bases). Germline loops: CDR1 SGHDT, CDR2 YYEEEE. The CDR3 is 14 amino acids. V lost 2 bases to trimming and J lost 5 bases, with 10 bases between them. CDR3 amino acids: CASSLPGRTGELFF. CDR3 DNA sequence: TGTGCCAGCAGCTTACCGGGGAGGACCGGGGAGCTGTTTTTT. Combining the CDR3 with reference TRBV5-6 and TRBJ2-2 gives the whole variable domain DAGVTQSPTHLIKTRGQQVTLRCSPKSGHDTVSWYQQALGQGPQFIFQYYEEEERQRGNFPDRFSGHQFPNYSSELNVNALLLGDSALYLCASSLPGRTGELFFGEGSRLTVL.

The CDR3 protein is CASLEGQAECTEAFF. DNA of the CDR3: TGTGCCAGTCTCGAAGGACAGGCGGAGTGCACTGAAGCTTTCTTT. The rearrangement uses TRBV25-1 and TRBJ1-1; 7 positions agree with TRBD1. The germline gives CDR1 MGHDK, CDR2 SYGVNS. The V segment lost 9 bases and the J segment 4 bases; nucleotides outside the gene matches: 14. CDR3 size: 15 residues.

The chain has TRBV18 and TRBJ2-7; 10 bases agree with TRBD1. CDR3 length: 14 amino acids. J was trimmed by 6 bases and V by 6 bases; bases with no gene match: 8. CDR1 KGHSH and CDR2 LQKENI come from the germline V gene. CDR3 bases: TGTGCCAGCTCTGATGACAGGGGGCGCATCGAGCAGTACTTC. This sequence encodes CASSDDRGRIEQYF.